A single sample gave rise to the 16 T cell receptor beta chains below, sequenced in a study of cytomegalovirus exposure and HLA in healthy donors. Assay: immunoSEQ multiplex PCR; the TCRdb copy retains only in-frame clones and omits some. Of roughly 120,000 clones listed, approximately 86% are singletons. Sample: PBMCs. These TCRs come from a young man in good health and CMV-seropositive.

V gene TRBV7-2 combines with J gene TRBJ2-5; no firm D call. Germline-derived CDR1 and CDR2 are SGHTA and FQGNSA. The CDR3 is 13 residues long. Trimming removed 5 bases from V and 10 bases from J, with 17 bases in between. This CDR3 is CASSPAQGGFQYF. CDR3 bases: TGTGCCAGCAGCCCGGCGCAAGGCGGTTTCCAGTACTTC.

This clone appeared a single time. The V and J genes are TRBV19 and TRBJ2-2; TRBD1 might be the D (5 bases). The V end lost 5 bases, the J end lost 1 base, and 8 bases lay between the germline ends. From germline, CDR1 is LNHDA and CDR2 SQIVND (reference sequence). The CDR3 contains 14 residues. The chain's CDR3 is CASSQTGNTGELFF. The CDR3 DNA is TGTGCCAGTAGTCAAACAGGGAACACCGGGGAGCTGTTTTTT.

The genes are TRBV19 and TRBJ2-3; D gene uncertain. Germline V gene data show CDR1 as LNHDA and CDR2 as SQIVND (reference sequence). Between the trimmed V and J ends, which lost 3 bases and 1 base, there was a span of 11 bases. There are 15 residues in the CDR3. The CDR3 is CASSIFIGGTDTQYF. The DNA of the CDR3 is TGTGCCAGTAGTATTTTTATCGGTGGCACAGATACGCAGTATTTT.

V is TRBV29-1 and J is TRBJ2-7, with TRBD1 matching 8 bases. Losses at the gene ends were 5 bases for V and 3 bases for J; bases not matched to a gene: 6. There are 13 residues in the CDR3. Germline V gives CDR1 SQVTM, CDR2 ANQGSEA. CDR3 DNA sequence: TGCAGCGTTCATACAGGGGGGAACTACGAGCAGTACTTC. It codes for CSVHTGGNYEQYF.

This clone was found a few times. The V and J genes are TRBV6-1 and TRBJ2-6; possibly TRBD2 for D (5 bases). The germline V gene encodes CDR1 MNHNS and CDR2 SASEGT. V lost 4 bases and J 2 bases, leaving 9 bases between the germline ends. This CDR3 has 15 amino acids. CDR3 region: CASSGFGAGANVLTF. CDR3 DNA sequence: TGTGCCAGCAGTGGCTTCGGGGCTGGGGCCAACGTCCTGACTTTC.

This clone has a single count. The genes are TRBV7-9 and TRBJ2-7, with D possibly TRBD1 on 6 matching bases. Germline V lookup: CDR1 SEHNR, CDR2 FQNEAQ (reference sequence). Trimming removed 4 bases at V and 3 bases at J, with 13 bases between. The CDR3 sequence is 14 residues long. The CDR3 nucleotides are TGTGCCAGCAGCTACAGGGAAGGGAGCTACGAGCAGTACTTC. Protein product: CASSYREGSYEQYF.

The chain uses TRBV5-1 and TRBJ2-7; D perhaps matches TRBD1 (6 bases). This CDR3 region has 17 residues. Germline V lookup: CDR1 SGHRS, CDR2 YFSETQ. The V and J ends lost 3 bases and 4 bases respectively, with 23 bases between them. CDR3 sequence reads: CASSWGYPQGGSYEQYF. CDR3 nucleotides: TGCGCCAGCAGCTGGGGGTATCCACAGGGTGGCTCGTACGAGCAGTACTTC.

This clone has just one count. The gene calls are TRBV18 and TRBJ1-1; D is possibly TRBD1 (5 bases). Germline-derived CDR1 and CDR2 are KGHSH and LQKENI. The V end lost 3 bases, the J end lost 0 bases, and 17 bases lay between the germline ends. The CDR3 totals 17 residues. The CDR3 nucleotides read TGTGCCAGCTCACCCCGGGCAGGGTTCACCATGAACACTGAAGCTTTCTTT. Protein product: CASSPRAGFTMNTEAFF.

The chain is built from TRBV6-1 and TRBJ2-3; D perhaps matches TRBD1 (6 bases). The CDR3 contains 14 residues. Germline V gene sequence: CDR1 MNHNS, CDR2 SASEGT. Trimming cost V 5 bases and J 4 bases, with 13 bases left between them. CDR3 residues: CASSILGTPDTQYF. The CDR3 DNA reads as TGTGCCAGCAGTATACTAGGGACACCAGATACGCAGTATTTT.

Concerning this clone itself: One end of the junction does not line up with germline, which may come from a read error. The chain is built from TRBV7-7 and TRBJ1-6; D gene ambiguous. The CDR3 loop spans 13 amino acids. CDR1 and CDR2 (germline): SSHAT, FNYEAQ (reference sequence). Here the CDR3 DNA reads TGTGCTAGCAGCTTAGCACCGCAGGCACCCCTCCACTTT. Translating gives CASSLAPQAPLHF.

The chain employs TRBV18 and TRBJ1-1; D perhaps matches TRBD1 (6 bases). The V and J ends lost 3 bases and 4 bases respectively, with 12 bases between them. Germline V gives CDR1 KGHSH, CDR2 LQKENI. CDR3 length: 14 residues. CDR3: CASSPQGIGTEAFF. The CDR3 DNA follows: TGTGCCAGCTCACCGCAGGGGATAGGCACTGAAGCTTTCTTT.

The CDR3 nucleotides read TGCGCCAGCAGCCAGGACTCCGCCGGGGGGACCCAGTACTTC. Amino acid sequence: CASSQDSAGGTQYF. The chain carries TRBV5-1 and TRBJ2-5; a possible D gene is TRBD2 (6 bases). The length of the CDR3 is 14 residues. The V and J ends lost 4 bases and 7 bases respectively, with 17 bases between them. Germline V lookup: CDR1 SGHRS, CDR2 YFSETQ.

This clone appeared once. The chain uses TRBV30 and TRBJ1-4; 8 nucleotides agree with TRBD1. The CDR3 spans 15 residues. V shed 2 bases and J 7 bases; nucleotides not matched to a gene: 9. Germline values: CDR1 GTSNPN, CDR2 SVGIG (reference sequence). The CDR3 protein is CAWSNGQGASEKLFF. As DNA, the CDR3 is TGTGCCTGGAGTAACGGACAGGGCGCGTCTGAAAAACTGTTTTTT.

The V call is TRBV2, the J call TRBJ1-1; 8 nucleotides align to TRBD1. Looked up from germline, CDR1 is SNHLY and CDR2 is FYNNEI. The CDR3 consists of 14 residues. J was trimmed by 7 bases and V by 7 bases; bases with no gene match: 11. This CDR3 reads CASTVQGAQVEAFF. The CDR3 region has the DNA TGTGCCAGCACCGTCCAGGGGGCGCAGGTTGAAGCTTTCTTT.

This chain uses TRBV7-8 with TRBJ1-1, with 7 bases fitting TRBD1. V gave up 3 bases and J gave up 6 bases; unmatched junction bases: 4. This CDR3 is built from 13 residues. Germline CDR1 reads SGHVS; CDR2 reads FQNEAQ. The CDR3 loop reads CASSLGDSAEAFF. In nucleotides, the CDR3 is TGTGCCAGCAGCTTGGGGGACAGCGCTGAAGCTTTCTTT.

The chain links TRBV7-8 to TRBJ1-3, with D possibly TRBD1 on 6 matching bases. CDR3 size: 15 residues. The V gene lost 5 bases and the J gene lost 7 bases, with 18 bases spanning the gap. CDR1 is SGHVS, CDR2 FQNEAQ, per germline. In nucleotides, the CDR3 is TGTGCCAGCAGCCTGCGAACAGGGAGCGAGAACACCATATATTTT. This gives the protein CASSLRTGSENTIYF.